The present TCR beta chain was sequenced within a study of a mutant IDH1 vaccine in newly diagnosed glioma. Study-wide background: Administration of eight vaccinations to patients took place in weeks 1, 3, 5, 7, 11, 15, 19, 23. Vaccine dosing followed radiotherapy by 4-6 weeks, or accompanied temozolomide cycles. Treated patients comprised roughly 60% males and approximately 38% females, mean age about 43 years. Most had both radiotherapy and temozolomide beforehand; others had only one.

TCRdb's copy holds only in-frame clones and misses some; the assay was immunoSEQ multiplex PCR. The sample lists around 52,000 clones; 78% were seen once. Stated time point: week 5, during vaccination. A single vaccine dose contained 300 ug of mutant IDH1 20-mer peptide, and topical imiquimod was used with it. Germline CDR1 reads MNHNS; CDR2 reads SASEGT. The V end was cut by 8 bases, the J end by 3 bases, with 13 bases between. The CDR3 length is 14 residues. For this clone: What it binds is not known.

This specimen was PBMCs, taken from a glioma patient whose treatment included an IDH1 peptide vaccine. The rearrangement links TRBV6-1 to TRBJ2-2; tentatively, D is TRBD2 (7 bases). This sequence was found in a woman between 40 and 50 years old with glioma. The CDR3, as DNA: TGTGCCAGCCAAGGGGGGGGCGACACCGGGGAGCTGTTTTTT. As protein: CASQGGGDTGELFF.